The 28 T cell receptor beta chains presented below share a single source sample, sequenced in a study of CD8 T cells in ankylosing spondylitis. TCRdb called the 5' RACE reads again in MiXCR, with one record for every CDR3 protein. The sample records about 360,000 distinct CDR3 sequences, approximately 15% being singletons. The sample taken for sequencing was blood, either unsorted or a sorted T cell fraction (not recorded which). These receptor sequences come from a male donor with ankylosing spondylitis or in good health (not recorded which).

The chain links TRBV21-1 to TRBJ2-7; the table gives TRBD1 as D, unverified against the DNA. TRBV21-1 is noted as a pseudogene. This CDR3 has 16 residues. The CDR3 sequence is CASSKTRAGGRDEQYF. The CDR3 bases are TGTGCCAGCAGCAAAACTAGGGCAGGGGGCAGGGACGAGCAGTACTTC.

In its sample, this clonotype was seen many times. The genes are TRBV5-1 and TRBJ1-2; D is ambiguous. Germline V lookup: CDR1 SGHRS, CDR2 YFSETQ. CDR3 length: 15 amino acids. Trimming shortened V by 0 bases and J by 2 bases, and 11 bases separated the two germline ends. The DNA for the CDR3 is TGCGCCAGCAGCTTGGCCAGTGGTTTCAACTATGGCTACACCTTC. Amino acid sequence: CASSLASGFNYGYTF.

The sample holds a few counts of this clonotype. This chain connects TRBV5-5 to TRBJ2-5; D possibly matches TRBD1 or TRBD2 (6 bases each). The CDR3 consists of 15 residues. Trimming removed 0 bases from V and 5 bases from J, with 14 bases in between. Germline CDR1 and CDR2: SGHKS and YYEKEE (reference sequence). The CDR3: CASSLEGGRWETQYF. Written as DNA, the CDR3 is TGTGCCAGCAGCTTGGAAGGGGGGAGGTGGGAGACCCAGTACTTC.

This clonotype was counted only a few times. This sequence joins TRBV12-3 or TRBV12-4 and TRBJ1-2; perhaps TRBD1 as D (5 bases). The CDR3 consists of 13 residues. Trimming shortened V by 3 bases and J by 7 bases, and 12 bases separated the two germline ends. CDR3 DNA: TGTGCCAGCAGTTTCCAGGGAGGGACTGGCTACACCTTC. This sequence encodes CASSFQGGTGYTF.

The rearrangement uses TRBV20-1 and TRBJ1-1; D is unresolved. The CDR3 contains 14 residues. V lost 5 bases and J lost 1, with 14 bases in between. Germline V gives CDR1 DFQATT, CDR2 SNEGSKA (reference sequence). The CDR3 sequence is CSADRRDSNTEAFF. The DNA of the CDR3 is TGCAGTGCTGACCGCCGGGATTCGAACACTGAAGCTTTCTTT.

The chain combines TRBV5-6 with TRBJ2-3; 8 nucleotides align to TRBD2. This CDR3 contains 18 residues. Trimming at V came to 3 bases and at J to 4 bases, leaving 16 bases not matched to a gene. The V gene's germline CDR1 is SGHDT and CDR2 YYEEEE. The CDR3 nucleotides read TGTGCCAGCAGCTCTTATCCCCACGGGACGCGGGGGGCAGATACGCAGTATTTT. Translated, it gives CASSSYPHGTRGADTQYF.

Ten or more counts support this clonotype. CDR3 bases: TGTGCCAGCAGGGGGGGAGGAAGTGGCTACACCTTC. Encoded protein: CASRGGGSGYTF. The V and J genes are TRBV12-3 or TRBV12-4 and TRBJ1-2, with D possibly TRBD1 on 5 matching bases. The V end was cut by 6 bases, the J end by 7 bases, with 12 bases between. The CDR3 is 12 residues long.

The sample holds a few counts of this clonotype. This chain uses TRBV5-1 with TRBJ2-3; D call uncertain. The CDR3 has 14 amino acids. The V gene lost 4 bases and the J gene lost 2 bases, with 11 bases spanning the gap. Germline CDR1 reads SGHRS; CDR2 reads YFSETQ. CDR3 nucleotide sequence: TGCGCCAGCAGCGACGCCAGGACCACAGATACGCAGTATTTT. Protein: CASSDARTTDTQYF.

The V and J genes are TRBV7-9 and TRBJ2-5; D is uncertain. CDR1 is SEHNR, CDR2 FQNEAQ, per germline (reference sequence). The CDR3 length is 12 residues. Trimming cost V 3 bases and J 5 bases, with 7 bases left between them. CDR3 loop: CASSFSTETQYF. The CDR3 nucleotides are TGTGCCAGCAGCTTTAGCACGGAGACCCAGTACTTC.

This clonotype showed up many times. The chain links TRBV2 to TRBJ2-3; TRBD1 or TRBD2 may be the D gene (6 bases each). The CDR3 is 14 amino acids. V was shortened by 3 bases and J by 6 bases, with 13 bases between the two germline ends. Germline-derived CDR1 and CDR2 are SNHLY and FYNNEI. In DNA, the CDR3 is TGTGCCAGCAGTGATGTACAGGGAGGTGATACGCAGTATTTT. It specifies CASSDVQGGDTQYF.

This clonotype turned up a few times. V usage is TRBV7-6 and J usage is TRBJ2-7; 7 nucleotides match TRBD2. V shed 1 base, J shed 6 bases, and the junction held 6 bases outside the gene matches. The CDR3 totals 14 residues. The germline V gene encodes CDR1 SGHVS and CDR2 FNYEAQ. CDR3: CASSLVAGVSEQYF. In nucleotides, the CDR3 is TGTGCCAGCAGCTTAGTTGCGGGAGTTAGCGAGCAGTACTTC.

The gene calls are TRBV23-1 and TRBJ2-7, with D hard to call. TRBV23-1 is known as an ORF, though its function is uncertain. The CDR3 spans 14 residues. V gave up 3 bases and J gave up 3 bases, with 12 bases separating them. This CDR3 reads CASSQPDYLYEQYF. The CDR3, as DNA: TGCGCCAGCAGTCAGCCTGATTACCTCTACGAGCAGTACTTC.

CDR3: CASSFGTGGRETQYF. CDR3 nucleotide sequence: TGTGCCAGCAGCTTCGGGACAGGGGGTCGGGAGACCCAGTACTTC. V is TRBV13 and J is TRBJ2-5, with 11 positions matching TRBD1. This CDR3 contains 15 residues. The germline V gene has CDR1 PRHDT and CDR2 FYEKMQ (reference sequence). Germline trimming cut 3 bases from V and 5 bases from J; bases unmatched to any gene: 5.

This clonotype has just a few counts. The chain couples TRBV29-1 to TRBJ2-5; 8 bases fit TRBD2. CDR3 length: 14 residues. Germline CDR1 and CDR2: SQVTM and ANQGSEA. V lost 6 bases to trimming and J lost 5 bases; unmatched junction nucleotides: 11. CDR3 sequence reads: CSVHQQRGRETQYF. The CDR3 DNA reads TGCAGCGTCCACCAGCAGCGGGGGAGGGAGACCCAGTACTTC.

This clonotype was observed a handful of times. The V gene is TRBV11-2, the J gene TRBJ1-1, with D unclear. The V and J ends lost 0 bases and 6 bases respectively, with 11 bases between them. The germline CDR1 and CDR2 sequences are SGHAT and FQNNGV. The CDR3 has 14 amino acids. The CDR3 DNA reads TGTGCCAGCAGCTTAGACAGGCCGATTCCTGAAGCTTTCTTT. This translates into CASSLDRPIPEAFF.

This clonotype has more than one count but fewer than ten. The CDR3 DNA sequence: TGTGCCAGCAGCTTGGTCGTTGGGGGTGGCTACACCTTC. Translated, it gives CASSLVVGGGYTF. The chain links TRBV5-4 to TRBJ1-2, with D perhaps TRBD1 (5 bases). The CDR3 contains 13 residues. Germline V gene sequence: CDR1 SGHNT, CDR2 YYREEE (reference sequence). Trimming cost V 0 bases and J 7 bases, with 10 bases left between them.

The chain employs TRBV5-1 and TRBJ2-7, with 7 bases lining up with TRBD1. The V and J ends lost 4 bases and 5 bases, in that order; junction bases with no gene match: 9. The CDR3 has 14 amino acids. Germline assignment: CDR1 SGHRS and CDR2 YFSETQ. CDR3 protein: CASSRQGDSHEQYF. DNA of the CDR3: TGCGCCAGCAGCCGACAGGGCGATTCCCACGAGCAGTACTTC.

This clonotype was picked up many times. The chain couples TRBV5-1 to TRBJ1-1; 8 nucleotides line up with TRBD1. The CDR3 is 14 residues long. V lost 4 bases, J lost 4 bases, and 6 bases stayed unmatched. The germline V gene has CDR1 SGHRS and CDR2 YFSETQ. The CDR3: CASSTGQGFTEAFF. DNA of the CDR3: TGCGCCAGCAGCACCGGACAGGGATTCACTGAAGCTTTCTTT.

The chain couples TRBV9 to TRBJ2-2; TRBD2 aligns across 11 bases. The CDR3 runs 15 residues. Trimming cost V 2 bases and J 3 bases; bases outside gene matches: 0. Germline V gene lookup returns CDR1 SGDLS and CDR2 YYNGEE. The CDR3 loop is CASSVGLADTGELFF. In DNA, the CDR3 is TGTGCCAGCAGCGTGGGACTAGCGGACACCGGGGAGCTGTTTTTT.

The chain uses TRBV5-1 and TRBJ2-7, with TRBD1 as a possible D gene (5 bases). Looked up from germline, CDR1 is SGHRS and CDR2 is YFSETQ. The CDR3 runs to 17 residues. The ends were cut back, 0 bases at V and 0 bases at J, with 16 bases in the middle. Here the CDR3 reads CASSLGPTGSSSYEQYF. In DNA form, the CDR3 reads TGCGCCAGCAGCTTGGGCCCCACAGGATCCAGCTCCTACGAGCAGTACTTC. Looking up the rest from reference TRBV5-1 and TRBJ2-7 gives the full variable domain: KAGVTQTPRYLIKTRGQQVTLSCSPISGHRSVSWYQQTPGQGLQFLFEYFSETQRNKGNFPGRFSGRQFSNSRSEMNVSTLELGDSALYLCASSLGPTGSSSYEQYFGPGTRLTVT.

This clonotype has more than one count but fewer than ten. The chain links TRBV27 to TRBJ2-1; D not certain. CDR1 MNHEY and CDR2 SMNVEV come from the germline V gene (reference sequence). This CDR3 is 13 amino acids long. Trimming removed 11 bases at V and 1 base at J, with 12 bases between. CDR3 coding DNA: TGTGCCTGCTCCCCCGGGTCCTACAATGAGCAGTTCTTC. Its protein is CACSPGSYNEQFF.

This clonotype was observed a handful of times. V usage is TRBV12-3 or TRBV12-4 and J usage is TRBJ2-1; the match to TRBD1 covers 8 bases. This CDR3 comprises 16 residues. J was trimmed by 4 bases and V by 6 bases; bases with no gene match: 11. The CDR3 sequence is CASSLSRGPSYNEQFF. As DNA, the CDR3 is TGTGCCAGCAGCCTCAGCAGGGGGCCGTCGTACAATGAGCAGTTCTTC.

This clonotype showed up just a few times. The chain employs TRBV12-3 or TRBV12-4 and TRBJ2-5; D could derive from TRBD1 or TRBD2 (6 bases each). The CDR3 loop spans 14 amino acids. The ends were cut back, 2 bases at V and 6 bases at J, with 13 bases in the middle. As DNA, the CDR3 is TGTGCCAGCAGTTTAACGGGGGCCGGGAAGACCCAGTACTTC. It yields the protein CASSLTGAGKTQYF.

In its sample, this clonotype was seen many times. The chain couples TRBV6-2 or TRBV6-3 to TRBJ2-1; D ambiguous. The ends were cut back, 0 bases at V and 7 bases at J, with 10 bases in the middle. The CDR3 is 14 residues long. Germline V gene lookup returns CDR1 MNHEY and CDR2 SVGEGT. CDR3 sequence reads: CASSYSRVSNEQFF. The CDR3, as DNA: TGTGCCAGCAGTTACTCTAGAGTTTCGAATGAGCAGTTCTTC.

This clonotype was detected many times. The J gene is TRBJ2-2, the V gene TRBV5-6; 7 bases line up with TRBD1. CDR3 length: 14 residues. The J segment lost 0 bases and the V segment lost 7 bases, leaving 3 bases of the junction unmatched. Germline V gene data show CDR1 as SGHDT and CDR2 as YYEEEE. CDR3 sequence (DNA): TGTGCCAGCTCAGGGACAGCGAACACCGGGGAGCTGTTTTTT. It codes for CASSGTANTGELFF.

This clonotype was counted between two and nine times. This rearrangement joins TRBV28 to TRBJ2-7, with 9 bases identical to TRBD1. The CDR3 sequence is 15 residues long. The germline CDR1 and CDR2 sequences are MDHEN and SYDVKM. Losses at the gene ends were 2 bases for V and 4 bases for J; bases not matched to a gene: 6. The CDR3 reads CASSLQRDRVYEQYF. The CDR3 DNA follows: TGTGCCAGCAGTTTACAGCGGGACAGGGTATACGAGCAGTACTTC.

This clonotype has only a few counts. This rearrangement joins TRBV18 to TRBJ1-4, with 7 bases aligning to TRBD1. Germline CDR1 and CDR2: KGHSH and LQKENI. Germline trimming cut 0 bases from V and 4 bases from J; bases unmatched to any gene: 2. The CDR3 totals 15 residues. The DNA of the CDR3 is TGTGCCAGCTCACCACCGGGACAGTTTAATGAAAAACTGTTTTTT. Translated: CASSPPGQFNEKLFF.

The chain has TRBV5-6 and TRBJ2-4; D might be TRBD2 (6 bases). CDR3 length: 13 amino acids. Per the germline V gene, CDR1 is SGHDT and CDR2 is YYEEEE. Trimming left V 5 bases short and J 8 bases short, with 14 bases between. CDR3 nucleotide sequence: TGTGCCAGCAGACGGCGAACGGGGGACATTCAGTACTTC. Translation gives CASRRRTGDIQYF.